These 31 T cell receptor beta chains came from one sample sequenced in a study of blood T cells in healthy people across ages. A J-beta primer mix and a sample-barcoded 5' primer were used in a second PCR of about 7 to 12 cycles. TCRdb passed the 5' RACE reads through MiXCR, listing each CDR3 protein once. This table has roughly 800,000 distinct CDR3 sequences, 58% appearing once. What was sequenced was blood. All receptors come from a man aged 30 to 45 in good health.

This clonotype turned up a few times. The gene calls are TRBV4-2 and TRBJ2-3; 11 positions match TRBD2. CDR1 is LGHNA, CDR2 YNFKEQ, per germline. With 0 bases clipped from V and 4 bases from J, the junction kept 12 bases outside the gene matches. CDR3 size: 19 residues. The chain's CDR3 is CASSQEGTTTSGRSDTQYF. CDR3 in DNA: TGTGCCAGCAGCCAAGAAGGCACTACTACTAGCGGGAGATCAGATACGCAGTATTTT.

Turning to this clonotype: An end of the junction differs from the germline gene, which may be a read error. This chain uses TRBV7-3 with TRBJ2-5; D is uncertain. The germline CDR1 and CDR2 sequences are SGHTA and FQGTGA. This CDR3 contains 14 residues. The CDR3 is CACSSHGKRETQYF. CDR3 nucleotides: TGTGCCTGCAGCTCACACGGAAAGCGAGAGACCCAGTACTTC. Using reference TRBV7-3 and TRBJ2-5 for the parts outside the CDR3, the full variable domain is GAGVSQTPSNKVTEKGKYVELRCDPISGHTALYWYRQSLGQGPEFLIYFQGTGAADDSGLPNDRFFAVRPEGSVSTLKIQRTERGDSAVYLCACSSHGKRETQYFGPGTRLLVL.

J is TRBJ2-1 and V is TRBV7-2; D is perhaps TRBD2 (5 bases). The J call may be in error: the DNA end matches TRBJ2-7 better. The CDR3 loop spans 14 amino acids. Germline values: CDR1 SGHTA, CDR2 FQGNSA. This chain's CDR3 is CASSLAARAYEQYF. The CDR3 DNA reads as TGTGCCAGCAGCCTCGCAGCGAGGGCCTACGAGCAGTACTTC.

In its sample, this clonotype was seen once. The rearrangement links TRBV7-9 to TRBJ2-6; D perhaps matches TRBD2 (5 bases). The germline V and J ends were trimmed by 8 bases and 3 bases, with 8 bases remaining between them. CDR1 SEHNR and CDR2 FQNEAQ come from the germline V gene (reference sequence). The CDR3 sequence is 13 residues long. The CDR3 sequence is CASPGVGANVLTF. CDR3 nucleotide sequence: TGTGCCAGCCCCGGGGTTGGGGCCAACGTCCTGACTTTC.

This chain connects TRBV20-1 to TRBJ2-5; 8 bases align to TRBD1. The CDR3 length is 17 residues. Germline V gene lookup returns CDR1 DFQATT and CDR2 SNEGSKA (reference sequence). The V gene end was trimmed by 2 bases and the J gene end by 2 bases; junction bases not matched to a gene: 13. CDR3 sequence (DNA): TGCAGTGCTAGATCCTTCGGAGGACAGGGCCTTCAAGAGACCCAGTACTTC. Protein: CSARSFGGQGLQETQYF.

This sequence joins TRBV5-1 and TRBJ2-7, with TRBD1 as a possible D gene (6 bases). V shed 2 bases and J shed 2 bases, with 11 bases lying between them. The germline V gene encodes CDR1 SGHRS and CDR2 YFSETQ. This CDR3 is 14 amino acids long. In DNA, the CDR3 is TGCGCCAGCAGCTTTTTTCAGGGGCCCTACGAGCAGTACTTC. Translated, it gives CASSFFQGPYEQYF.

The chain uses TRBV20-1 and TRBJ2-1, with TRBD2 matching 7 bases. Per the germline V gene, CDR1 is DFQATT and CDR2 is SNEGSKA (reference sequence). Trimming removed 0 bases from V and 6 bases from J; junction bases left unmatched: 8. CDR3 length: 15 amino acids. The CDR3 DNA is TGCAGTGCTAGAGATGACGGGAGGAGTTTCAATGAGCAGTTCTTC. It codes for CSARDDGRSFNEQFF.

In this sample, this clonotype turned up many times. V usage is TRBV20-1 and J usage is TRBJ2-7, with 8 bases aligning to TRBD2. The J segment lost 2 bases and the V segment lost 1 base, leaving 7 bases of the junction unmatched. Germline CDR1 reads DFQATT; CDR2 reads SNEGSKA (reference sequence). The CDR3 covers 15 residues. CDR3 bases: TGCAGTGCTAGAGTTGCGGGGGGTAAAACCTACGAGCAGTACTTC. Its translation: CSARVAGGKTYEQYF.

This clonotype was detected only a few times. The V and J genes are TRBV4-2 and TRBJ2-1; 9 bases align to TRBD2. J lost 5 bases, V lost 5 bases, and 7 bases had no gene match. The CDR3 is 15 residues long. The germline CDR1 and CDR2 sequences are LGHNA and YNFKEQ. Written as DNA, the CDR3 is TGTGCCAGCAGCGACGGACTAGCGAAAAACAATGAGCAGTTCTTC. It encodes CASSDGLAKNNEQFF.

Only a few counts were recorded for this clonotype. The CDR3 coding sequence is TGTGCCAGCGCAACGGGGCTAGCGGGGGCTTTCGGTACGCAGTATTTT. Translation: CASATGLAGAFGTQYF. This chain links TRBV7-2 with TRBJ2-3; 10 positions match TRBD2. CDR1 is SGHTA, CDR2 FQGNSA, per germline. Losses at the gene ends were 8 bases for V and 8 bases for J; bases not matched to a gene: 16. This CDR3 region has 16 residues.

CDR3 in DNA: TGTGCCATCAGAAACCCTATAGCGGGGGGGAACAATGAGCAGTTCTTC. Protein: CAIRNPIAGGNNEQFF. The rearrangement joins TRBV10-3 to TRBJ2-1, with 11 bases fitting TRBD2. There are 16 residues in the CDR3. Trimming took 6 bases from V and 5 from J; bases not matched to a gene: 9. Germline CDR1 is ENHRY and CDR2 is SYGVKD.

The V call is TRBV27, the J call TRBJ2-3; 9 nucleotides match TRBD2. V lost 2 bases and J lost 1; bases outside the gene matches: 1. CDR1 is MNHEY and CDR2 is SMNVEV in the germline V gene (reference sequence). This CDR3 is built from 15 residues. CDR3 DNA: TGTGCCAGCAGTTTAGGACTAGCGCGCACAGATACGCAGTATTTT. Amino acids: CASSLGLARTDTQYF.

The chain employs TRBV29-1 and TRBJ2-1, with a weak D call TRBD1 (5 bases). The DNA end is a closer match to TRBJ2-7, so the J assignment may be wrong. CDR3 size: 14 residues. Looked up from germline, CDR1 is SQVTM and CDR2 is ANQGSEA. CDR3 loop: CSVESQGTYNEQYF. CDR3 coding DNA: TGCAGCGTTGAGTCTCAGGGAACCTACAATGAGCAGTACTTC.

This chain connects TRBV20-1 to TRBJ2-1; 8 nucleotides match TRBD2. The V and J ends lost 0 bases and 9 bases, in that order; junction bases with no gene match: 16. Looked up from germline, CDR1 is DFQATT and CDR2 is SNEGSKA (reference sequence). The CDR3 has 17 residues. The CDR3 DNA follows: TGCAGTGCTAGAGATAGCTTCACTAGCGGAGACTTCGGTGAGCAGTTCTTC. This sequence encodes CSARDSFTSGDFGEQFF.

The J gene is TRBJ1-2, the V gene TRBV12-3 or TRBV12-4, with D maybe TRBD1 (5 bases). This CDR3 is 15 amino acids long. Trimming removed 7 bases from V and 6 bases from J, with 21 bases in between. CDR3 sequence reads: CASTPVGQAPNGYTF. CDR3 nucleotides: TGTGCCAGCACCCCAGTGGGGCAGGCCCCGAATGGCTACACCTTC.

The rearrangement uses TRBV10-3 and TRBJ1-5; 9 nucleotides align to TRBD1. Germline trimming cut 10 bases from V and 7 bases from J; bases unmatched to any gene: 14. Germline V gives CDR1 ENHRY, CDR2 SYGVKD. The CDR3 totals 15 residues. The CDR3 nucleotides read TGTGCCACCGCACAATCCACAGGGGGCCAGCAGCCCCAGCATTTT. Amino acid sequence: CATAQSTGGQQPQHF.

The V and J genes are TRBV16 and TRBJ1-2; perhaps TRBD1 as D (5 bases). Per the germline V gene, CDR1 is KGHSY and CDR2 is FQNENV. The CDR3 extends over 15 amino acids. V was pared by 4 bases and J by 5 bases, with 17 bases between. The DNA of the CDR3 is TGTGCCAGCAGCCCGCGTAGGGACGGCTCTTATGGCTACACCTTC. This sequence encodes CASSPRRDGSYGYTF.

This clonotype was seen only once. The chain couples TRBV6-2 or TRBV6-3 to TRBJ2-7; 7 positions agree with TRBD2. CDR1 is MNHEY and CDR2 is SVGEGT in the germline V gene. Germline trimming cut 1 base from V and 1 base from J; bases unmatched to any gene: 19. The CDR3 runs 20 residues. The CDR3 DNA sequence: TGTGCCAGCAGTTACTGCGTGGACCCTACCGACGGGAGGATATCCTACGAGCAGTACTTC. Its translation is CASSYCVDPTDGRISYEQYF.

This chain links TRBV24-1 with TRBJ2-3; a possible D gene is TRBD2 (6 bases). V was trimmed by 3 bases and J by 4 bases, leaving 16 bases between them. The CDR3 extends over 16 amino acids. Germline assignment: CDR1 KGHDR and CDR2 SFDVKD. CDR3 DNA: TGTGCCACCAGTGATGCGGGACTGACCTTCGCAGATACGCAGTATTTT. This translates into CATSDAGLTFADTQYF.

The chain uses TRBV30 and TRBJ2-6, with 7 bases that match TRBD1. The CDR3 contains 17 residues. Germline CDR1 GTSNPN, CDR2 SVGIG (reference sequence). The junction had 12 bases not matched to a gene; V was cut back by 7 bases and J by 0 bases. CDR3 in amino acids: CALARTGFLSGANVLTF. CDR3 nucleotides: TGTGCCTTGGCCAGGACAGGTTTCCTCTCTGGGGCCAACGTCCTGACTTTC.

This clonotype has just a few counts. The chain recombines TRBV7-9 with TRBJ1-2; TRBD1 is a possible D gene (5 bases). The V gene's germline CDR1 is SEHNR and CDR2 FQNEAQ (reference sequence). CDR3 length: 15 residues. Trimming removed 4 bases from V and 2 bases from J, with 14 bases in between. The CDR3 nucleotides read TGTGCCAGCAGCTCCGAAAACAGGAGAAACTATGGCTACACCTTC. Amino acid sequence: CASSSENRRNYGYTF.

This clonotype showed up just once. The chain joins TRBV4-1 to TRBJ2-7, with TRBD2 identical over 7 bases. V dropped 3 bases and J dropped 6; count of bases not matched to a gene: 8. Germline V gives CDR1 MGHRA, CDR2 YSYEKL. The CDR3 length is 14 residues. CDR3: CASSQPAGVPEQYF. The CDR3, as DNA: TGCGCCAGCAGCCAGCCGGCGGGAGTACCCGAGCAGTACTTC.

This rearrangement joins TRBV28 to TRBJ2-3, with D perhaps matching TRBD2 (5 bases). Trimming pared 8 bases from V and 0 bases from J, leaving 15 bases between. The CDR3 is 15 residues long. CDR1 and CDR2 (germline): MDHEN, SYDVKM. The CDR3 spells CASYLRGRSTDTQYF. CDR3 nucleotide sequence: TGTGCCAGCTACCTTCGGGGTAGGAGCACAGATACGCAGTATTTT. The entire variable domain, with the rest obtained from reference TRBV28 and TRBJ2-3, is as follows: DVKVTQSSRYLVKRTGEKVFLECVQDMDHENMFWYRQDPGLGLRLIYFSYDVKMKEKGDIPEGYSVSREKKERFSLILESASTNQTSMYLCASYLRGRSTDTQYFGPGTRLTVL.

This clonotype has only one observation. The chain combines TRBV28 with TRBJ2-3; D remains ambiguous. This CDR3 has 12 amino acids. Per germline, CDR1 MDHEN and CDR2 SYDVKM. The V and J ends lost 9 bases and 4 bases respectively, with 11 bases between them. CDR3: CASRYVADTQYF. The CDR3, as DNA: TGTGCCAGTAGATACGTGGCAGATACGCAGTATTTT.

The genes are TRBV9 and TRBJ2-1; D possibly uses TRBD1 or TRBD2 (5 bases each). The length of the CDR3 is 16 residues. Germline CDR1 SGDLS, CDR2 YYNGEE. The ends were cut back, 0 bases at V and 0 bases at J, with 10 bases in the middle. The CDR3, as DNA: TGTGCCAGCAGCGTAGACGGTGGGACCTCCTACAATGAGCAGTTCTTC. As protein: CASSVDGGTSYNEQFF.

This clonotype was observed a handful of times. V usage is TRBV6-1 and J usage is TRBJ1-2; TRBD1 is a possible D gene (5 bases). Germline loops: CDR1 MNHNS, CDR2 SASEGT. Trimming left V 3 bases short and J 4 bases short, with 15 bases between. CDR3 length: 15 residues. This CDR3 reads CASSDRDLGGYGYTF. CDR3 bases: TGTGCCAGCAGTGACAGGGATCTGGGAGGCTATGGCTACACCTTC.

V is TRBV3-1 and J is TRBJ2-1; 7 nucleotides match TRBD2. J lost 4 bases, V lost 4 bases, and 7 bases had no gene match. CDR3 size: 15 residues. Germline CDR1 is LGHDT and CDR2 is YNNKEL (reference sequence). The CDR3 spells CASSLPGGFYNEQFF. DNA for the CDR3: TGTGCCAGCAGCCTCCCCGGGGGGTTTTACAATGAGCAGTTCTTC.

This chain links TRBV4-2 with TRBJ2-3; D gene ambiguous. V lost 0 bases to trimming and J lost 3 bases, with 19 bases between them. CDR1 and CDR2 from the germline V gene are LGHNA and YNFKEQ. The CDR3 has 18 residues. The CDR3 loop reads CASSQDFSRQRRTDTQYF. CDR3 DNA: TGTGCCAGCAGCCAAGATTTTAGTCGGCAACGGCGGACAGATACGCAGTATTTT.

This chain uses TRBV5-1 with TRBJ2-5; D possibly corresponds to TRBD2 (6 bases). The end of the DNA is better explained by TRBJ2-7, so the J call may be wrong. Looked up from germline, CDR1 is SGHRS and CDR2 is YFSETQ. CDR3 size: 14 residues. CDR3 residues: CASSQGGQRYEQYF. DNA for the CDR3: TGCGCCAGCAGCCAAGGAGGGCAGAGGTACGAGCAGTACTTC.

V is TRBV12-3 or TRBV12-4 and J is TRBJ2-1; D unresolved. The J call is in doubt because the DNA end fits TRBJ2-7 better. CDR3 length: 14 amino acids. The CDR3 DNA is TGTGCCAGCAGGAAACCAGGTTATGCCTACGAGCAGTACTTC. It specifies CASRKPGYAYEQYF.

The rearrangement joins TRBV7-9 to TRBJ2-4; the match to TRBD1 covers 8 bases. With V trimmed by 5 bases and J by 8 bases, 2 bases remained unmatched. Germline V gene data show CDR1 as SEHNR and CDR2 as FQNEAQ (reference sequence). This CDR3 spans 12 amino acids. The DNA for the CDR3 is TGTGCCAGCAGCGCACAGGGGGACATTCAGTACTTC. Translation: CASSAQGDIQYF.